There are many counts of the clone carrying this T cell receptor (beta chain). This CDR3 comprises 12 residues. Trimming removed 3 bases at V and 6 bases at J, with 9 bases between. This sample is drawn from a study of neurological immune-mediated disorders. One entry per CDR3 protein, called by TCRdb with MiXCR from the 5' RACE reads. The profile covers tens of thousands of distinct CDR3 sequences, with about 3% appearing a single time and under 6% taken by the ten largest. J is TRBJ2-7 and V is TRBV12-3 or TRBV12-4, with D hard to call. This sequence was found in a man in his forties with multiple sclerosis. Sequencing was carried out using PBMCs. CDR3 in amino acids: CASSFSSAEQYF. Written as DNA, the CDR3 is TGTGCCAGCAGTTTCTCGAGTGCCGAGCAGTACTTC.